This paragraph reports one TCR beta chain. The target antigen is unknown. The CDR3 runs to 13 residues. The V gene lost 0 bases and the J gene lost 5 bases, with 8 bases spanning the gap. Germline CDR1 reads SGDLS; CDR2 reads YYNGEE. This sample is drawn from a study of cytomegalovirus exposure and HLA in healthy donors. Study results and caveats: More clonal expansion characterized HLA-associated TCR beta chains than equally common others in a later analysis.

PCR involved 60 Vbeta and 13 Jbeta primers. Profiling relied on immunoSEQ multiplex PCR, and the TCRdb table lists in-frame clones only, not all of them. In the table there are 150,000 to 200,000 clones, around four fifths of which are singletons. The sample was PBMCs. This clonotype originated in a man between 45 and 60 years old in good health and CMV-seropositive. This chain joins TRBV9 and TRBJ1-2, with unresolved D. The CDR3 is CASSVGFGYGYTF. The CDR3, as DNA: TGTGCCAGCAGCGTAGGGTTCGGGTATGGCTACACCTTC.